This record covers a single T cell receptor beta chain. Compared with germline, one end of the junction differs, possibly owing to a read error. This CDR3 is also generated by other DNA sequences in the sample. Time point noted: after dendritic cell vaccination, including at tumor progression/relapse. Per germline, CDR1 SGHNT and CDR2 YYREEE (reference sequence). The CDR3 runs 16 residues. This entry is derived from a study of glioma-infiltrating T cells after dendritic cell vaccination. Study-level background: Three intradermal dendritic cell vaccine injections were given every two weeks.

TCRB CDR3 was amplified from 2 ug genomic DNA or less. Profiled with immunoSEQ multiplex PCR; TCRdb holds only in-frame clones, not every one. The table includes 99,000 or so clones, nearly 90% detected once. The chain combines TRBV5-4 with TRBJ1-6; maybe TRBD1 (6 bases). This clonotype was obtained from a human donor with glioblastoma. The sample was blood, taken after dendritic cell vaccination. The CDR3 here is CASSLAGGLGNSPLHF. The DNA of the CDR3 is TGTGCCAGCAGCTTGGCCGGGGGGCTGGGGAATTCCCCCCTCCACTTT.